These 15 T cell receptor beta chains originate from one sample sequenced in a study of vaccination and CD4 T cells after COVID-19 (dated by TCRdb to between 2020 and 2023). The treatment or condition tag for this specimen amounts to: approximately 11-day PBMC culture with coronavirus spike peptide pools or control peptides (ViraFEST assay). CD4+ T cells from unexposed donors were collected before the COVID-19 pandemic (2011-2018). Their recognized antigens are unknown. Libraries were constructed by PCR. Instrument on record: Illumina iSeq 100. DNA from cultured CD4+ T cells was subjected to TCR sequencing with the Oncomine TCR Beta short-read assay at the Johns Hopkins FTIC core. Using fastp trimming at Q25 and MiXCR clonotype assembly, TCRdb reanalyzed the public sequencing data and kept in-frame beta chains. Identical CDR3 proteins give one entry, which carries the most common genes and DNA. The sample has more than 6,500 distinct CDR3 sequences on record, over 35% of them singletons. Clones ranked in the top ten supply about 40% of the sample.

The sample comprised CD4+ T cells from blood, cultured in vitro. Receptor source: a human donor in good health.

This clonotype was observed a single time. CDR3 sequence (DNA): TGTGCCAGCAGTGAAGGCCTCAGGGGAGAAGCTTTCTTT. It codes for CASSEGLRGEAFF. J is TRBJ1-1 and V is TRBV6-1; TRBD1 is a possible D gene (6 bases). CDR3 size: 13 residues. V gave up 1 base and J gave up 8 bases, with 11 bases separating them. Germline V lookup: CDR1 MNHNS, CDR2 SASEGT.

This clonotype was seen more than once but under ten times. The rearrangement links TRBV2 to TRBJ2-7; D is unclear. The germline V gene has CDR1 SNHLY and CDR2 FYNNEI. V gave up 6 bases and J gave up 5 bases, with 11 bases separating them. The CDR3 covers 12 residues. CDR3 in amino acids: CASRSDKNEQYF. The CDR3 nucleotides read TGTGCCAGCAGGTCCGACAAGAACGAGCAGTACTTC.

This clonotype was observed a single time. The CDR3 region has the DNA TGTGCCAGCAGCCCGGACAAAATAAACACTGAAGCTTTCTTT. Translated, it gives CASSPDKINTEAFF. The rearrangement links TRBV7-9 to TRBJ1-1, with D possibly being TRBD1 (5 bases). Germline values: CDR1 SEHNR, CDR2 FQNEAQ (reference sequence). CDR3 length: 14 amino acids. Trimming pared 5 bases from V and 2 bases from J, leaving 12 bases between.

A few counts support this clonotype. This rearrangement joins TRBV19 to TRBJ2-7; maybe TRBD2 (6 bases). This CDR3 has 15 amino acids. Germline V gene sequence: CDR1 LNHDA, CDR2 SQIVND (reference sequence). Trimming left V 10 bases short and J 0 bases short, with 19 bases between. In DNA, the CDR3 is TGTGCCACCTCAGGAGGGCCTCGGAGCTCCTACGAGCAGTACTTC. Protein sequence: CATSGGPRSSYEQYF.

The chain employs TRBV15 and TRBJ1-5, with D unresolved. Germline assignment: CDR1 LNHNV and CDR2 YYDKDF (reference sequence). Deletions cut 5 bases from V and 5 bases from J, with 13 bases between. This CDR3 is 14 amino acids long. CDR3: CATSPLGHYQPQHF. In DNA, the CDR3 is TGTGCCACCAGCCCCTTAGGGCATTATCAGCCCCAGCATTTT.

This clonotype came up a few times. V is TRBV6-2 or TRBV6-3 and J is TRBJ2-3; 9 bases map to TRBD2. The junction had 4 bases not matched to a gene; V was cut back by 6 bases and J by 3 bases. Germline lookup yields CDR1 MNHEY and CDR2 SVGEGT. This CDR3 is 14 amino acids long. The CDR3 sequence: CASRRLAVTDTQYF. The CDR3 DNA follows: TGTGCCAGCAGAAGACTAGCGGTGACAGATACGCAGTATTTT.

This chain connects TRBV10-3 to TRBJ1-1; D unclear. Trimming stripped 3 bases from V and 6 bases from J, with 11 bases between. CDR1 and CDR2 (germline): ENHRY, SYGVKD. The CDR3 runs 13 residues. The CDR3 sequence: CAISDSLIPEAFF. The DNA of the CDR3 is TGTGCCATCAGTGATTCGTTGATCCCTGAAGCTTTCTTT.

This clonotype came up a few times. The chain links TRBV7-9 to TRBJ1-2; D possibly corresponds to TRBD1 (5 bases). This CDR3 comprises 13 residues. Trimming left V 5 bases short and J 4 bases short, with 11 bases between. The germline gives CDR1 SEHNR, CDR2 FQNEAQ (reference sequence). The CDR3, as DNA: TGTGCCAGCAGCCATTCCGGGGCCTATGGCTACACCTTC. This sequence encodes CASSHSGAYGYTF.

The chain is built from TRBV11-2 and TRBJ2-7, with TRBD1 as a possible D gene (5 bases). V was pared by 5 bases and J by 6 bases, with 11 bases between. CDR1 and CDR2 (germline): SGHAT, FQNNGV. This CDR3 spans 12 amino acids. The CDR3 coding sequence is TGTGCCAGCAGCCTCAACAGGTTCGAGCAGTACTTC. Its protein product is CASSLNRFEQYF.

The chain joins TRBV25-1 to TRBJ2-7; no clear D gene. CDR1 MGHDK and CDR2 SYGVNS come from the germline V gene. The V and J ends lost 2 bases and 2 bases respectively, with 10 bases between them. CDR3 size: 14 residues. The chain's CDR3 is CASSEEDGAYEQYF. CDR3 nucleotides: TGTGCCAGCAGTGAAGAAGACGGTGCCTACGAGCAGTACTTC.

V is TRBV5-1 and J is TRBJ1-2; D is unresolved. The CDR3 has 13 amino acids. The germline CDR1 and CDR2 sequences are SGHRS and YFSETQ. V was clipped by 2 bases and J by 5 bases, with 10 bases between them. Here the CDR3 reads CASSFPTEYGYTF. The CDR3, as DNA: TGCGCCAGCAGCTTTCCCACGGAGTATGGCTACACCTTC.

This clonotype was seen more than once but under ten times. This chain joins TRBV12-3 or TRBV12-4 and TRBJ1-6, with D unclear. The V end lost 2 bases, the J end lost 10 bases, and 9 bases lay between the germline ends. The CDR3 has 13 residues. The CDR3 region is CASSLRETSPLHF. CDR3 nucleotide sequence: TGTGCCAGCAGTTTACGGGAAACCTCACCCCTCCACTTT.

J is TRBJ1-6 and V is TRBV21-1; the table names TRBD1, a call not compared with the DNA. TRBV21-1 is shown as a pseudogene. This CDR3 contains 15 residues. CDR3 region: CASSRDSSYNSPLHF. Here the CDR3 DNA reads TGTGCCAGCAGCAGGGACAGCTCCTATAATTCACCCCTCCACTTT.

The chain employs TRBV7-3 and TRBJ1-1; weak D call: TRBD1 (6 bases). Germline V lookup: CDR1 SGHTA, CDR2 FQGTGA. Trimming took 5 bases from V and 5 from J, leaving 15 bases between them. The CDR3 contains 14 residues. The CDR3 is CASSLQGGRTEAFF. The CDR3, as DNA: TGTGCCAGCAGCCTACAGGGCGGCCGGACTGAAGCTTTCTTT.

This clonotype was seen only a few times. The chain employs TRBV6-4 and TRBJ1-5; no firm D call. The V and J ends lost 0 bases and 3 bases respectively, with 9 bases between them. The CDR3 loop spans 15 amino acids. Looked up from germline, CDR1 is MRHNA and CDR2 is SNTAGT. The DNA for the CDR3 is TGTGCCAGCAGTGACTCAGCAGAGCCCAATCAGCCCCAGCATTTT. This translates into CASSDSAEPNQPQHF.